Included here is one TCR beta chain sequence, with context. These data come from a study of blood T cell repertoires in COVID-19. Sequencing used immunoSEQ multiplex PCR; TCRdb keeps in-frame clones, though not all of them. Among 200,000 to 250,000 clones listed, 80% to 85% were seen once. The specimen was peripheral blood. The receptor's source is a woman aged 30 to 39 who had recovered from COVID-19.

CDR3 in DNA: TGTGCCACCAGTGACCTTGGGACATCCGGGGAGCTGTTTTTT. Amino acids: CATSDLGTSGELFF. The rearrangement joins TRBV24-1 to TRBJ2-2; weak D call: TRBD1 (6 bases). The CDR3 covers 14 residues. Germline CDR1 and CDR2: KGHDR and SFDVKD. Trimming removed 4 bases at V and 6 bases at J, with 11 bases between.